These 21 T cell receptor beta chains originate from one sample sequenced in a study of blood T cells in healthy people across ages. Combining a sample-barcoded 5' primer with a J-beta primer mix, a second PCR ran for roughly 6 to 11 cycles. TCRdb re-called the 5' RACE reads with MiXCR, one entry per CDR3 protein. In the table there are around 2 million distinct CDR3 sequences, 35% to 50% of which are singletons. Sequencing was performed on blood. The receptor set was obtained from a human donor in good health.

The chain is built from TRBV10-3 and TRBJ2-7; D possibly corresponds to TRBD2 (5 bases). The DNA end is a closer match to TRBJ2-5, so the J assignment may be wrong. This CDR3 comprises 11 residues. CDR1 ENHRY and CDR2 SYGVKD come from the germline V gene. The CDR3 sequence: CAISGGGTQYF. In nucleotides, the CDR3 is TGTGCCATCAGCGGAGGAGGGACCCAGTACTTC.

This sequence joins TRBV20-1 and TRBJ2-7; TRBD1 agrees at 12 bases. In germline, CDR1 is DFQATT, CDR2 SNEGSKA (reference sequence). J was trimmed by 2 bases and V by 1 base; bases with no gene match: 9. CDR3 length equals 17 residues. The CDR3 loop reads CSARGGTGGDGAYEQYF. CDR3 nucleotide sequence: TGCAGTGCTAGAGGGGGGACAGGGGGCGACGGTGCCTACGAGCAGTACTTC.

Notes on this clonotype: Germline and junction disagree at one end, which may indicate a read error. This chain uses TRBV7-2 with TRBJ2-4, with D hard to call. This CDR3 has 15 residues. Per germline, CDR1 SGHTA and CDR2 FQGNSA. CDR3 loop: CASSLDLSTKDIQYF. CDR3 coding DNA: TGTGCCAGCAGCTTAGATCTCAGTACCAAAGACATTCAGTACTTC. Based on the CDR3 plus reference TRBV7-2 and TRBJ2-4, the full variable domain is GAGVSQSPSNKVTEKGKDVELRCDPISGHTALYWYRQSLGQGLEFLIYFQGNSAPDKSGLPSDRFSAERTGGSVSTLTIQRTQQEDSAVYLCASSLDLSTKDIQYFGAGTRLSVL.

This sequence joins TRBV20-1 and TRBJ2-3; tentative D call: TRBD2 (5 bases). The ends were cut back, 3 bases at V and 2 bases at J, with 27 bases in the middle. CDR1 is DFQATT and CDR2 is SNEGSKA in the germline V gene (reference sequence). This CDR3 region has 19 residues. CDR3 DNA: TGCAGTGCTAGGGGCCTGCGGGCTTCTTTAAGTCCAAACACAGATACGCAGTATTTT. Translating it yields CSARGLRASLSPNTDTQYF.

This clonotype came up a few times. V gene TRBV7-9 combines with J gene TRBJ2-1, with 9 bases matching TRBD2. The germline gives CDR1 SEHNR, CDR2 FQNEAQ (reference sequence). J lost 0 bases, V lost 7 bases, and 4 bases had no gene match. This CDR3 spans 15 amino acids. As DNA, the CDR3 is TGTGCCAGCACCATTAGCGGGGGCTCCTACAATGAGCAGTTCTTC. Translating gives CASTISGGSYNEQFF.

This chain links TRBV2 with TRBJ1-4; tentatively, D is TRBD1 (6 bases). The CDR3 totals 13 residues. V was pared by 7 bases and J by 10 bases, with 16 bases between. CDR1 is SNHLY and CDR2 is FYNNEI in the germline V gene. As DNA, the CDR3 is TGTGCCAGCATGACAGGTCCGACCGGAAAACTGTTTTTT. It is translated as CASMTGPTGKLFF.

This clonotype was recorded many times. The J gene is TRBJ2-3, the V gene TRBV29-1; D is possibly TRBD1 (6 bases). Germline values: CDR1 SQVTM, CDR2 ANQGSEA. The CDR3 is made up of 12 amino acids. V lost 4 bases and J 6 bases, leaving 11 bases between the germline ends. The CDR3: CSVGTEQDTQYF. CDR3 coding DNA: TGCAGCGTTGGGACAGAGCAGGATACGCAGTATTTT.

CDR3 coding DNA: TGTGCCATCATGATTTTGCAGGGGGGCAATCAGCCCCAGCATTTT. This sequence encodes CAIMILQGGNQPQHF. This chain joins TRBV10-3 and TRBJ1-5; TRBD1 agrees at 7 bases. V lost 7 bases and J lost 2; bases outside the gene matches: 8. The CDR3 extends over 15 amino acids. The germline CDR1 and CDR2 sequences are ENHRY and SYGVKD.

The gene calls are TRBV7-9 and TRBJ2-2; maybe TRBD2 (7 bases). The CDR3 runs to 18 residues. Per germline, CDR1 SEHNR and CDR2 FQNEAQ (reference sequence). The V end lost 2 bases, the J end lost 5 bases, and 21 bases lay between the germline ends. The CDR3: CASSLNYGGGTRTGELFF. CDR3 coding DNA: TGTGCCAGCAGCTTAAACTATGGCGGGGGCACTAGGACCGGGGAGCTGTTTTTT.

This clonotype was seen a handful of times. The rearrangement links TRBV9 to TRBJ2-3, with no clear D. This CDR3 contains 15 residues. Per germline, CDR1 SGDLS and CDR2 YYNGEE. V was trimmed by 0 bases and J by 2 bases, leaving 10 bases between them. The CDR3 loop is CASSVGGSYTDTQYF. In nucleotides, the CDR3 is TGTGCCAGCAGCGTAGGGGGTAGTTACACAGATACGCAGTATTTT.

This clonotype came up a few times. This chain joins TRBV5-1 and TRBJ2-1; 8 positions match TRBD2. This CDR3 has 17 residues. Germline V gene data show CDR1 as SGHRS and CDR2 as YFSETQ. With V trimmed by 0 bases and J by 0 bases, 5 bases remained unmatched. The CDR3 coding sequence is TGCGCCAGCAGCTTGGCCGGGGGGGGGAGCTCCTACAATGAGCAGTTCTTC. This codes for CASSLAGGGSSYNEQFF. The entire variable domain, with the rest obtained from reference TRBV5-1 and TRBJ2-1, is as follows: KAGVTQTPRYLIKTRGQQVTLSCSPISGHRSVSWYQQTPGQGLQFLFEYFSETQRNKGNFPGRFSGRQFSNSRSEMNVSTLELGDSALYLCASSLAGGGSSYNEQFFGPGTRLTVL.

The chain has TRBV5-6 and TRBJ2-3, with TRBD2 identical over 10 bases. The CDR3 is 18 residues long. In germline, CDR1 is SGHDT, CDR2 YYEEEE. Losses at the gene ends were 1 base for V and 2 bases for J; bases not matched to a gene: 10. CDR3: CASSLTSGALLTTDTQYF. In DNA, the CDR3 is TGTGCCAGCAGCTTGACTAGCGGGGCCCTACTTACCACAGATACGCAGTATTTT.

The chain has TRBV20-1 and TRBJ2-1; no firm D call. The CDR3 covers 16 residues. Germline V gene lookup returns CDR1 DFQATT and CDR2 SNEGSKA (reference sequence). With 5 bases removed from V and 1 base from J, the gap between germline ends came to 18 bases. The CDR3 bases are TGCAGTGCTGCGGACCCCGCAGGCCCTTCCTACAATGAGCAGTTCTTC. This sequence encodes CSAADPAGPSYNEQFF.

This clonotype has more than one count but fewer than ten. This chain links TRBV12-3 or TRBV12-4 with TRBJ1-2; D unresolved. The V and J ends lost 6 bases and 7 bases respectively, with 12 bases between them. The CDR3 sequence is 12 residues long. In nucleotides, the CDR3 is TGTGCCAGCAGCCCTAACTGGAGTGGCTACACCTTC. It codes for CASSPNWSGYTF.

This clonotype has only a few counts. V is TRBV5-1 and J is TRBJ2-3; tentatively, D is TRBD1 or TRBD2 (5 bases each). The CDR3 sequence is 15 residues long. V shed 2 bases and J shed 6 bases, with 16 bases lying between them. CDR1 SGHRS and CDR2 YFSETQ come from the germline V gene. The CDR3 nucleotides read TGCGCCAGCAGCTTCGTAGGGGACCTCTCCGATACGCAGTATTTT. Translation: CASSFVGDLSDTQYF.

This clonotype has only a few counts. The rearrangement uses TRBV12-3 or TRBV12-4 and TRBJ1-4; TRBD1 matches 9 bases. There are 15 residues in the CDR3. V was clipped by 5 bases and J by 7 bases; unmatched bases: 8. CDR3 nucleotide sequence: TGTGCCAGCAGTGCCCCGGGACAGGGTGTTGAAAAACTGTTTTTT. Amino acids: CASSAPGQGVEKLFF.

The rearrangement links TRBV3-1 to TRBJ2-1; 12 positions match TRBD2. CDR3 length: 20 amino acids. Per the germline V gene, CDR1 is LGHDT and CDR2 is YNNKEL (reference sequence). The trim removed 1 base at V and 5 bases at J, leaving 15 bases unmatched. In nucleotides, the CDR3 is TGTGCCAGCAGCCAAGGAAGCGTTCTAGCGGGGGGGGGTATTGACAATGAGCAGTTCTTC. Its translation: CASSQGSVLAGGGIDNEQFF.

The table lists this clonotype with a few counts. The junction does not match germline at one end; this may be a read error. The V call is TRBV4-1, the J call TRBJ1-1, with a possible D match to TRBD1 (5 bases). CDR1 is MGHRA, CDR2 YSYEKL, per germline. The CDR3 has 15 residues. Here the CDR3 DNA reads TGCGCCAGCAGCCAAGGTTTCGCCAGGGTAGCTGAAGTTTTCTTT. Translated: CASSQGFARVAEVFF.

V and J are TRBV7-2 and TRBJ2-3, with D perhaps TRBD1 or TRBD2 (7 bases each). The V end was cut by 5 bases, the J end by 4 bases, with 19 bases between. Looked up from germline, CDR1 is SGHTA and CDR2 is FQGNSA. The CDR3 covers 16 residues. DNA of the CDR3: TGTGCCAGCAGCCTATTAGCAGGGGGGGCACCAGATACGCAGTATTTT. Translating gives CASSLLAGGAPDTQYF.

The chain carries TRBV9 and TRBJ2-7; 8 bases fit TRBD2. Trimming cost V 4 bases and J 2 bases; bases outside gene matches: 8. CDR1 is SGDLS and CDR2 is YYNGEE in the germline V gene. This CDR3 region has 15 residues. The CDR3 nucleotides read TGTGCCAGCAGCCACGGAGGGCGGGGGGCCTACGAGCAGTACTTC. The encoded protein is CASSHGGRGAYEQYF.

Ten or more counts support this clonotype. V is TRBV10-3 and J is TRBJ2-1; tentatively, D is TRBD2 (6 bases). Germline CDR1 and CDR2: ENHRY and SYGVKD. Between the trimmed V and J ends, which lost 0 bases and 6 bases, there was a span of 9 bases. This CDR3 spans 14 amino acids. The CDR3 sequence is CAISESGGVNEQFF. DNA for the CDR3: TGTGCCATCAGTGAGTCCGGAGGGGTCAATGAGCAGTTCTTC.